These T cell receptor beta chains were read from a single sample in a study of shared clonotypes between healthy human individuals. Libraries were prepared by immunoSEQ multiplex PCR; TCRdb keeps only in-frame clonotypes and omits some of them. Of about 980,000 clones listed, about three quarters are singletons. The sample comprised memory CD4+ T cells sorted from blood. The receptors were sampled from a man between 18 and 29 years old in good health. CDR3s include the opening cysteine and the closing phenylalanine or tryptophan. D genes are given only for firm matches. Only part of the rows carry a size: once, few, many, or a class if the clone is expanded.

len	abundance	j_gene	v_gene	d_gene	CDR3nt	CDR3aa
15	-	TRBJ1-5	TRBV6-1	TRBD1	TGTGCCAGCACCCCTCAGGGGGTGAACGGTCAGCCCCAGCATTTT	CASTPQGVNGQPQHF
15	-	TRBJ1-3	TRBV6-1	-	TGTGCCAGCAGTGACGGGGGCGCGAATGGAAACACCATATATTTT	CASSDGGANGNTIYF
16	-	TRBJ2-2	TRBV7-6	-	TGTGCCAGCAGCTCAAGTACAGGACGGACGAACGGGGAGCTGTTTTTT	CASSSSTGRTNGELFF
16	-	TRBJ1-3	TRBV11-2	-	TGTGCCAGCAGCTTACGTCGGGGGAGCTCTGGAAACACCATATATTTT	CASSLRRGSSGNTIYF
13	-	TRBJ2-5	TRBV29-1	-	TGCAGCGTTGAGGGGGGGCCCCAAGAGACCCAGTACTTC	CSVEGGPQETQYF
14	-	TRBJ1-5	TRBV28	TRBD1	TGTGCCAGCAGTTCTGCAGGGGGCGTTCAGCCCCAGCATTTT	CASSSAGGVQPQHF
16	-	TRBJ2-6	TRBV5-1	-	TGCGCCAGCAGATTGACGCCAGGGGCTGGGGCCAACGTCCTGACTTTC	CASRLTPGAGANVLTF
15	few	TRBJ2-1	TRBV9	TRBD2	TGTGCCAGCAGCGTGGCCAGCGGGAGGACCAATGAGCAGTTCTTC	CASSVASGRTNEQFF
15	-	TRBJ1-2	TRBV19	TRBD1	TGTGCCAGTATGGGACAGGGCCCAAATCTCTATGGCTACACCTTC	CASMGQGPNLYGYTF
13	-	TRBJ2-1	TRBV9	-	TGTGCCAGCAGCGTAACCCTCGCTCGGGAGCAGTTCTTC	CASSVTLAREQFF
13	-	TRBJ1-1	TRBV27	-	TGTGCCAGCTACGAACCCCCGAACACTGAAGCTTTCTTT	CASYEPPNTEAFF
14	-	TRBJ2-3	TRBV2	-	TGTGCCAGCAGCCTAGACAGGTGGGCTGATACGCAGTATTTT	CASSLDRWADTQYF
13	-	TRBJ2-7	TRBV5-1	-	TGCGCCAGCAGCCCGGTCGCCTCCTACGAGCAGTACTTC	CASSPVASYEQYF
13	-	TRBJ2-7	TRBV15	-	TGTGCCACCAGCAGAGATCTGCCCTACGAGCAGTACTTC	CATSRDLPYEQYF
16	-	TRBJ1-6	TRBV2	-	TGTGCCAGCAGTGAAGCAGGGGAGCTCTATAATTCACCCCTCCACTTT	CASSEAGELYNSPLHF
12	-	TRBJ2-7	TRBV19	-	TGTGCCAGTAGTATTATGGGCGGGCCCCAGTACTTC	CASSIMGGPQYF
12	-	TRBJ1-2	TRBV19	-	TGTGCCAGTAGTATAAGGGAAGGGGGCTACACCTTC	CASSIREGGYTF
12	few	TRBJ1-1	TRBV9	-	TGTGCCAGCAGCCTCGGAGACATTGGGGCTTTCTTT	CASSLGDIGAFF
13	few	TRBJ1-2	TRBV6-1	-	TGTGCCAGCAGTGGCAGGGTGGGAGGTGGCTACACCTTC	CASSGRVGGGYTF
12	-	TRBJ2-4	TRBV7-2	-	TGTGCCAGCAGCGTCACTAAAAACATTCAGTACTTC	CASSVTKNIQYF
14	-	TRBJ1-3	TRBV7-2	-	TGTGCCAGCAGCCCGGCCGTCTCTGGAAACACCATATATTTT	CASSPAVSGNTIYF
15	many	TRBJ2-2	TRBV30	TRBD1	TGTGCCTGGAACACAGGGGGCAGTTACACCGGGGAGCTGTTTTTT	CAWNTGGSYTGELFF
15	many	TRBJ1-1	TRBV9	-	TGTGCCAGCAGCGTAAGGGAGGCGGGGAACACTGAAGCTTTCTTT	CASSVREAGNTEAFF
14	-	TRBJ2-7	TRBV5-4	-	TGTGCCAGCAGTTCGAGGGTCCCGCCCTACGAGCAGTACTTC	CASSSRVPPYEQYF